The rows below give T cell receptor beta chains drawn from one sample of a study of metastatic and nonmetastatic thyroid tumors. TCRdb re-analyzed the PCR reads using MiXCR. The table lists about 15,000 clones, roughly 34% of them singletons. The source material was tumor tissue. Receptor source: a male donor with papillary thyroid cancer or a benign thyroid nodule (not recorded which). Some clones in this sample may be carry-over from other donors' samples. Both conserved end residues are part of each CDR3. Each record gives: J gene, clone size, CDR3 length, D gene, V gene, CDR3 DNA, CDR3 protein. The D gene is left open where the match is weak. Where a row states a size, it is once, few, many or the class of an expanded clone; other rows omit it.

J gene: TRBJ1-1; clone size: many; CDR3 length: 10; D gene: NA; V gene: TRBV29-1; CDR3 DNA: TGCAGCGTTGTACTGAGGGAAGCTTTCTTT; CDR3 protein: CSVVLREAFF
J gene: TRBJ1-1; clone size: NA; CDR3 length: 16; D gene: NA; V gene: TRBV24-1; CDR3 DNA: TGTGCCACCAGGCCACACGGGGGAGGTGTGAACACTGAAGCTTTCTTT; CDR3 protein: CATRPHGGGVNTEAFF
J gene: TRBJ1-6; clone size: medium-sized; CDR3 length: 15; D gene: TRBD1; V gene: TRBV28; CDR3 DNA: TGTGCCAGCAGTTCTCCGACAGGGAGTTATTCACCCCTCCACTTT; CDR3 protein: CASSSPTGSYSPLHF
J gene: TRBJ2-7; clone size: few; CDR3 length: 16; D gene: NA; V gene: TRBV28; CDR3 DNA: TGTGCCAGCAGTTTACGGGTGCGTGGGGGGACCTACGAGCAGTACTTC; CDR3 protein: CASSLRVRGGTYEQYF
J gene: TRBJ2-1; clone size: many; CDR3 length: 16; D gene: TRBD2; V gene: TRBV14; CDR3 DNA: TGTGCCAGCAGCCTGATCTATAGCGGGAGCGGCAATGAGCAGTTCTTC; CDR3 protein: CASSLIYSGSGNEQFF
J gene: TRBJ1-2; clone size: NA; CDR3 length: 12; D gene: NA; V gene: TRBV30; CDR3 DNA: TGTGCCTGGACCGACACAGCTTATGGCTACACCTTC; CDR3 protein: CAWTDTAYGYTF
J gene: TRBJ1-1; clone size: NA; CDR3 length: 15; D gene: NA; V gene: TRBV5-1; CDR3 DNA: TGCGCCAGCATCTTGGCCGCGGGGTCAGACACTGAAGCTTTCTTT; CDR3 protein: CASILAAGSDTEAFF
J gene: TRBJ2-1; clone size: few; CDR3 length: 12; D gene: NA; V gene: TRBV19; CDR3 DNA: TGTGCCAGTAGTAACGGCTACAATGAGCAGTTCTTC; CDR3 protein: CASSNGYNEQFF
J gene: TRBJ2-7; clone size: NA; CDR3 length: 13; D gene: NA; V gene: TRBV6-1; CDR3 DNA: TGTGCCAGCAGTAATAGCGTCCCCTACGAGCAGTACTTC; CDR3 protein: CASSNSVPYEQYF
J gene: TRBJ1-1; clone size: few; CDR3 length: 13; D gene: TRBD1; V gene: TRBV24-1; CDR3 DNA: TGTGCCACCAGTGACGCCAACAGGGGTGAAGCTTTCTTT; CDR3 protein: CATSDANRGEAFF
J gene: TRBJ2-6; clone size: medium-sized; CDR3 length: 14; D gene: NA; V gene: TRBV19; CDR3 DNA: TGTGCCAGTAGGACGGTGGCTGGGGCCAACGTCCTGACTTTC; CDR3 protein: CASRTVAGANVLTF
J gene: TRBJ2-5; clone size: medium-sized; CDR3 length: 12; D gene: NA; V gene: TRBV6-1; CDR3 DNA: TGTGCAGGGGGGCAGGGTCAAGAGACCCAGTACTTC; CDR3 protein: CAGGQGQETQYF
J gene: TRBJ2-3; clone size: many; CDR3 length: 13; D gene: NA; V gene: TRBV10-1; CDR3 DNA: TGCGCCAGCAGTGGACAGGGCACAGATACGCAGTATTTT; CDR3 protein: CASSGQGTDTQYF
J gene: TRBJ2-7; clone size: few; CDR3 length: 15; D gene: TRBD2; V gene: TRBV10-3; CDR3 DNA: TGTGCCAGCAGTTCCGGGACTAGCGGGACCTACGAGCAGTACTTC; CDR3 protein: CASSSGTSGTYEQYF
J gene: TRBJ2-3; clone size: once; CDR3 length: 13; D gene: NA; V gene: TRBV20-1; CDR3 DNA: TGCAGTGCTAGAGGGGACCCCACAGATACGCAGTATTTT; CDR3 protein: CSARGDPTDTQYF
J gene: TRBJ1-1; clone size: NA; CDR3 length: 14; D gene: NA; V gene: TRBV20-1; CDR3 DNA: TGCAGTGCTATGGGCTCAGGGTATGAGTGTGAAGCTTTCTTT; CDR3 protein: CSAMGSGYECEAFF
J gene: TRBJ1-6; clone size: medium-sized; CDR3 length: 18; D gene: NA; V gene: TRBV5-1; CDR3 DNA: TGCGCCAGCAGCTTGGCTCCCACACGAAGCTCCTATAATTCACCCCTCCACTTT; CDR3 protein: CASSLAPTRSSYNSPLHF
J gene: TRBJ2-3; clone size: medium-sized; CDR3 length: 11; D gene: NA; V gene: TRBV5-1; CDR3 DNA: TGCGCCAGCAGCTATACAGATACGCAGTATTTT; CDR3 protein: CASSYTDTQYF
J gene: TRBJ2-7; clone size: many; CDR3 length: 9; D gene: NA; V gene: TRBV11-1; CDR3 DNA: TGTGCCAGCGGAGCCGAGCAGTACTTC; CDR3 protein: CASGAEQYF
J gene: TRBJ2-5; clone size: many; CDR3 length: 16; D gene: NA; V gene: TRBV11-2; CDR3 DNA: TGTGCCAGCAGCTTAGAGCAGGTGGGCCCGAAAGAGACCCAGTACTTC; CDR3 protein: CASSLEQVGPKETQYF
J gene: TRBJ2-6; clone size: NA; CDR3 length: 18; D gene: NA; V gene: TRBV7-8; CDR3 DNA: TGTGCCAGCAGCTTAGTAGGTCTCGACTTCTCTGGGGCCAACTTCCTGACTTTC; CDR3 protein: CASSLVGLDFSGANFLTF
J gene: TRBJ2-6; clone size: NA; CDR3 length: 15; D gene: TRBD2; V gene: TRBV5-1; CDR3 DNA: TGCGCCAGCAGCCCGGCGGGGGATGGGGCCAACGTCCTGACTTTC; CDR3 protein: CASSPAGDGANVLTF
J gene: TRBJ2-6; clone size: medium-sized; CDR3 length: 15; D gene: NA; V gene: TRBV9; CDR3 DNA: TGTGCCAGCAGCGTAGATGGATCTGGGGCCAACGTCCTGACTTTC; CDR3 protein: CASSVDGSGANVLTF
J gene: TRBJ1-1; clone size: NA; CDR3 length: 12; D gene: NA; V gene: TRBV20-1; CDR3 DNA: TGCAGTGCTAGAGGATTGAACACTGAAGCTTTCTTT; CDR3 protein: CSARGLNTEAFF
J gene: TRBJ2-2; clone size: medium-sized; CDR3 length: 14; D gene: NA; V gene: TRBV4-1; CDR3 DNA: TGCGCCAGCAGCCAAGAGGGCGGAACCGGGGAGCTGTTTTTT; CDR3 protein: CASSQEGGTGELFF
J gene: TRBJ2-1; clone size: few; CDR3 length: 16; D gene: NA; V gene: TRBV12-3/TRBV12-4; CDR3 DNA: TGTGCCAGCACCCTGAGAGCGCTTAGCTCCTACAATGAGCAGTTCTTC; CDR3 protein: CASTLRALSSYNEQFF
J gene: TRBJ2-1; clone size: many; CDR3 length: 14; D gene: TRBD1; V gene: TRBV6-4; CDR3 DNA: TGTGCCAGCAGTCGGGACAGCTCCTACAATGAGCAGTTCTTC; CDR3 protein: CASSRDSSYNEQFF
J gene: TRBJ1-4; clone size: NA; CDR3 length: 14; D gene: NA; V gene: TRBV20-1; CDR3 DNA: TGCAGTGCTAGGTGGGCCCCCACAAAGGGAAAACTGATTTTT; CDR3 protein: CSARWAPTKGKLIF
J gene: TRBJ2-7; clone size: NA; CDR3 length: 15; D gene: NA; V gene: TRBV20-1; CDR3 DNA: TGCAGTGCTAGAGATTCGTCCGGACAGCACTACGAGCATTACTTC; CDR3 protein: CSARDSSGQHYEHYF
J gene: TRBJ2-2; clone size: NA; CDR3 length: 15; D gene: NA; V gene: TRBV7-3; CDR3 DNA: TGTGCCAGCAGCCGCGAGGGGGGCGGGACCTGGGAGCTGTTTTTT; CDR3 protein: CASSREGGGTWELFF
J gene: TRBJ2-3; clone size: few; CDR3 length: 14; D gene: TRBD2; V gene: TRBV24-1; CDR3 DNA: TGTGCCACACCTCTAGCGGCATGCACAGATACGCAGTATTTT; CDR3 protein: CATPLAACTDTQYF
J gene: TRBJ1-1; clone size: many; CDR3 length: 13; D gene: NA; V gene: TRBV20-1; CDR3 DNA: TGCAGTCCGAGGGAGGAGCTGAACACTGAAGCTTTCTTT; CDR3 protein: CSPREELNTEAFF
J gene: TRBJ2-7; clone size: few; CDR3 length: 14; D gene: NA; V gene: TRBV28; CDR3 DNA: TGTGCCAGCAGCCAAATCACACTCGCCTACGAGCAGTACTTC; CDR3 protein: CASSQITLAYEQYF
J gene: TRBJ2-2; clone size: NA; CDR3 length: 17; D gene: TRBD2; V gene: TRBV11-2; CDR3 DNA: TGTGCCAGCAGGGCTTACATCCTAGCGGGGAACACCGGGGAGCTGTTTTTT; CDR3 protein: CASRAYILAGNTGELFF
J gene: TRBJ2-6; clone size: many; CDR3 length: 15; D gene: TRBD1; V gene: TRBV20-1; CDR3 DNA: TGCAGTGCTAGGGACCAGGGGGCTGGGGCCAACGTCCTGACTTTC; CDR3 protein: CSARDQGAGANVLTF
J gene: TRBJ2-7; clone size: NA; CDR3 length: 17; D gene: NA; V gene: TRBV19; CDR3 DNA: TGTGCCAGAAGTCTAAGGGGGTTGCGGGGACAAAACTACGAGCAGTACTTC; CDR3 protein: CARSLRGLRGQNYEQYF
J gene: TRBJ1-4; clone size: NA; CDR3 length: 16; D gene: NA; V gene: TRBV4-2; CDR3 DNA: TGTGCCAGCAGCCAAGATCAAGGGTCCGCTAATGAAAAACTGTTTTTT; CDR3 protein: CASSQDQGSANEKLFF
J gene: TRBJ1-2; clone size: few; CDR3 length: 14; D gene: NA; V gene: TRBV20-1; CDR3 DNA: TGCAGTGCTAAGTACGGACAGACTCTTGGTGGCTACACCTTC; CDR3 protein: CSAKYGQTLGGYTF
J gene: TRBJ2-3; clone size: few; CDR3 length: 11; D gene: NA; V gene: TRBV12-3/TRBV12-4; CDR3 DNA: TGTGCCAGTAGAAGGGCGGATACGCAGTATTTT; CDR3 protein: CASRRADTQYF
J gene: TRBJ1-5; clone size: many; CDR3 length: 15; D gene: NA; V gene: TRBV2; CDR3 DNA: TGTGCCAGCAGCGAAGAGGCGGAGGGCAATCAGCCCCAGCATTTT; CDR3 protein: CASSEEAEGNQPQHF
J gene: TRBJ2-2; clone size: medium-sized; CDR3 length: 15; D gene: NA; V gene: TRBV30; CDR3 DNA: TGTGCCTGGATTAAAATGGGGAACCCTCCCGGGGAGCTGTTTTTT; CDR3 protein: CAWIKMGNPPGELFF
J gene: TRBJ1-1; clone size: many; CDR3 length: 14; D gene: NA; V gene: TRBV11-2; CDR3 DNA: TGTGCCAGCAGCTTAGTTATTGGAAGCCCTGAAGCTTTCTTT; CDR3 protein: CASSLVIGSPEAFF
J gene: TRBJ1-1; clone size: many; CDR3 length: 15; D gene: NA; V gene: TRBV7-6; CDR3 DNA: TGTGCCAGCAGCTTAGGGGCCCGACAGAACACTGAAGCTTTCTTT; CDR3 protein: CASSLGARQNTEAFF
J gene: TRBJ2-2; clone size: NA; CDR3 length: 13; D gene: NA; V gene: TRBV5-1; CDR3 DNA: TGCGCCAGCAGCTTGGTGACCTCCGGGGAGCTGTTTTTT; CDR3 protein: CASSLVTSGELFF
J gene: TRBJ2-7; clone size: medium-sized; CDR3 length: 17; D gene: TRBD1; V gene: TRBV7-9; CDR3 DNA: TGTGCCAGCAGTTCGTGGTCGGGACAGAGCAAACCCTACGAGCAGTACTTC; CDR3 protein: CASSSWSGQSKPYEQYF
J gene: TRBJ2-4; clone size: NA; CDR3 length: 16; D gene: TRBD1; V gene: TRBV27; CDR3 DNA: TGTGCCAGCAGTCCCCGAACAGGGGGCTTTGAAAACATTCAGTACTTC; CDR3 protein: CASSPRTGGFENIQYF
J gene: TRBJ2-1; clone size: few; CDR3 length: 16; D gene: TRBD2; V gene: TRBV7-2; CDR3 DNA: TGTGCCAGCAGCCTATCAGCTAGCGGGAGCTGTAATGAGCAGTTCTTC; CDR3 protein: CASSLSASGSCNEQFF
J gene: TRBJ2-7; clone size: medium-sized; CDR3 length: 14; D gene: TRBD2; V gene: TRBV3-1; CDR3 DNA: TGTGCCAGCAGCTCCCTAGCGGGAGACTACGAGCAGTACTTC; CDR3 protein: CASSSLAGDYEQYF
J gene: TRBJ1-6; clone size: NA; CDR3 length: 16; D gene: NA; V gene: TRBV14; CDR3 DNA: TGTGCCAGCAGCCAAGTAAAAGGACCCCTATATGTGGGCCTCCACTTT; CDR3 protein: CASSQVKGPLYVGLHF
J gene: TRBJ2-1; clone size: few; CDR3 length: 13; D gene: NA; V gene: TRBV19; CDR3 DNA: TGTGCCAGTAGTATCGGGGGTGAGAATGAGCATTTCTTC; CDR3 protein: CASSIGGENEHFF
J gene: TRBJ2-3; clone size: NA; CDR3 length: 17; D gene: NA; V gene: TRBV5-1; CDR3 DNA: TGCGCCAGCAGCTCCCGGGGCTGGAGTTGGAGCGCAGATACTCAGTATTTT; CDR3 protein: CASSSRGWSWSADTQYF
J gene: TRBJ1-3; clone size: many; CDR3 length: 16; D gene: NA; V gene: TRBV6-1; CDR3 DNA: TGTGCCAGCAGCGCGCAGGGCATTTTTTCAGGAAACACCATATATTTT; CDR3 protein: CASSAQGIFSGNTIYF
J gene: TRBJ1-2; clone size: few; CDR3 length: 13; D gene: NA; V gene: TRBV28; CDR3 DNA: TGTGCCAGCTTCGCTCCTGGATATTATGGCTACACCTTC; CDR3 protein: CASFAPGYYGYTF
J gene: TRBJ2-3; clone size: many; CDR3 length: 14; D gene: NA; V gene: TRBV20-1; CDR3 DNA: TGCAGTGCTGACCGCGAATACCACACAGATACGCAGTATTTT; CDR3 protein: CSADREYHTDTQYF